The 25 T cell receptor beta chains presented below share a single source sample, sequenced in a study of blood T cell repertoires in COVID-19. The assay was immunoSEQ multiplex PCR, and TCRdb's table has in-frame clones only and misses some. The top ten hold 1.5% to 2% of the sample, which has tens of thousands of clones, roughly 91% seen once. The specimen was peripheral blood. All receptors come from a human donor in a cohort sampled during active COVID-19.

V gene TRBV11-2 combines with J gene TRBJ2-1; D perhaps matches TRBD2 (6 bases). CDR1 and CDR2 (germline): SGHAT, FQNNGV. Trimming took off 4 bases at V and 3 bases at J, with 13 bases between the two ends. CDR3 length: 15 amino acids. The CDR3 reads CASSSLAGRYNEQFF. The CDR3 bases are TGTGCCAGCAGCTCCCTTGCGGGACGCTACAATGAGCAGTTCTTC.

The chain joins TRBV5-1 to TRBJ1-2; 11 nucleotides line up with TRBD1. CDR1 and CDR2 from the germline V gene are SGHRS and YFSETQ. The CDR3 runs 14 residues. V dropped 3 bases and J dropped 8; count of bases not matched to a gene: 6. The CDR3 here is CASSSGQGVYGYTF. CDR3 DNA sequence: TGCGCCAGCAGCTCGGGACAGGGGGTTTACGGCTACACCTTC. Filled out from reference TRBV5-1 and TRBJ1-2, the complete variable domain reads KAGVTQTPRYLIKTRGQQVTLSCSPISGHRSVSWYQQTPGQGLQFLFEYFSETQRNKGNFPGRFSGRQFSNSRSEMNVSTLELGDSALYLCASSSGQGVYGYTFGSGTRLTVV.

This clone was observed a few times. The chain uses TRBV7-2 and TRBJ2-1; 8 bases match TRBD2. Trimming cost V 6 bases and J 6 bases; bases outside gene matches: 13. The CDR3 loop spans 16 amino acids. CDR1 and CDR2 (germline): SGHTA, FQGNSA. CDR3 loop: CASRVSGAGVTNEQFF. The CDR3 DNA sequence: TGTGCCAGCAGAGTCTCGGGAGCGGGAGTAACCAATGAGCAGTTCTTC.

The chain uses TRBV2 and TRBJ2-7; the match to TRBD1 covers 9 bases. After removal of 8 bases from V and 3 bases from J, the junction contained 14 bases not matched to a gene. The germline V gene has CDR1 SNHLY and CDR2 FYNNEI. CDR3 length equals 16 residues. CDR3 DNA sequence: TGTGCCAGCGAAGAGACTTCCGGGACAGGGCTCTACGAGCAGTACTTC. As protein: CASEETSGTGLYEQYF.

The CDR3 region has the DNA TGTGCCAGCAGCGCCGCGGGGATCGGGACAGATACGCAGTATTTT. Translation gives CASSAAGIGTDTQYF. This chain links TRBV9 with TRBJ2-3; TRBD2 is a possible D gene (6 bases). Trimming shortened V by 3 bases and J by 3 bases, and 14 bases separated the two germline ends. The CDR3 contains 15 residues. CDR1 SGDLS and CDR2 YYNGEE come from the germline V gene.

V usage is TRBV9 and J usage is TRBJ2-1; 10 bases match TRBD1. The CDR3 is 16 residues long. V shed 2 bases and J 6 bases; nucleotides not matched to a gene: 8. CDR1 and CDR2 (germline): SGDLS, YYNGEE. This CDR3 is CASSVEGTGVINEQFF. CDR3 DNA sequence: TGTGCCAGCAGCGTGGAAGGGACAGGGGTGATCAATGAGCAGTTCTTC.

DNA for the CDR3: TGCAGCGTTGAAGATCTCGGACAGGGGACAGATACGCAGTATTTT. The encoded protein is CSVEDLGQGTDTQYF. The V call is TRBV29-1, the J call TRBJ2-3; 9 positions agree with TRBD1. The germline V gene has CDR1 SQVTM and CDR2 ANQGSEA. J was trimmed by 3 bases and V by 0 bases; bases with no gene match: 4. There are 15 residues in the CDR3.

The V gene is TRBV4-2, the J gene TRBJ2-3; TRBD2 agrees at 11 bases. The CDR3 loop spans 18 amino acids. Germline trimming cut 4 bases from V and 4 bases from J; bases unmatched to any gene: 13. The germline gives CDR1 LGHNA, CDR2 YNFKEQ. In DNA, the CDR3 is TGTGCCAGCAGCCTCGTAAACCCTAGCGGGAGGTCGGCAGATACGCAGTATTTT. Its translation: CASSLVNPSGRSADTQYF.

This clone occurred once. The chain joins TRBV9 to TRBJ2-4; 10 nucleotides agree with TRBD1. The CDR3 is 18 amino acids. The J segment lost 1 base and the V segment lost 0 bases, leaving 7 bases of the junction unmatched. Germline V gene lookup returns CDR1 SGDLS and CDR2 YYNGEE. The CDR3 DNA is TGTGCCAGCAGCGTAGGGACAGGGGGGGAGGTGGCCAAAAACATTCAGTACTTC. Amino acid sequence: CASSVGTGGEVAKNIQYF. Full variable domain (missing parts from reference TRBV9 and TRBJ2-4): DSGVTQTPKHLITATGQRVTLRCSPRSGDLSVYWYQQSLDQGLQFLIQYYNGEERAKGNILERFSAQQFPDLHSELNLSSLELGDSALYFCASSVGTGGEVAKNIQYFGAGTRLSVL.

The J gene is TRBJ2-5, the V gene TRBV10-2; 8 bases fit TRBD1. The CDR3 spans 15 residues. Trimming at V came to 4 bases and at J to 4 bases, leaving 8 bases not matched to a gene. Germline V lookup: CDR1 WSHSY, CDR2 SAAADI. This CDR3 reads CASSGSQQGGETQYF. The CDR3 nucleotides read TGCGCCAGCAGTGGGAGCCAACAGGGGGGAGAGACCCAGTACTTC.

The rearrangement uses TRBV28 and TRBJ2-1, with 11 bases matching TRBD2. J lost 3 bases, V lost 6 bases, and 7 bases had no gene match. The CDR3 is made up of 16 amino acids. CDR1 and CDR2 from the germline V gene are MDHEN and SYDVKM. CDR3 bases: TGTGCCAGCAGCGCAGTTACTAGCGGGAGCTACAATGAGCAGTTCTTC. This gives the protein CASSAVTSGSYNEQFF. The full variable domain, its missing parts supplied by reference TRBV28 and TRBJ2-1, is DVKVTQSSRYLVKRTGEKVFLECVQDMDHENMFWYRQDPGLGLRLIYFSYDVKMKEKGDIPEGYSVSREKKERFSLILESASTNQTSMYLCASSAVTSGSYNEQFFGPGTRLTVL.

This chain uses TRBV28 with TRBJ2-1; the match to TRBD2 covers 12 bases. Germline loops: CDR1 MDHEN, CDR2 SYDVKM. The CDR3 consists of 14 residues. The ends lost 6 bases at V and 7 bases at J; junction bases unmatched: 4. This chain's CDR3 is CASRRLAGANEQFF. In DNA form, the CDR3 reads TGTGCCAGCAGGCGACTAGCGGGAGCGAATGAGCAGTTCTTC.

This sequence joins TRBV11-2 and TRBJ2-1, with TRBD2 as a possible D gene (6 bases). Trimming took 5 bases from V and 10 from J, leaving 15 bases between them. The CDR3 runs to 13 residues. In germline, CDR1 is SGHAT, CDR2 FQNNGV. CDR3 sequence reads: CASSTKLTSEQFF. CDR3 coding DNA: TGTGCCAGCAGCACAAAGCTAACTAGCGAGCAGTTCTTC.

The rearrangement joins TRBV28 to TRBJ1-6; the match to TRBD1 covers 8 bases. V dropped 6 bases and J dropped 10; count of bases not matched to a gene: 11. This CDR3 has 15 amino acids. The germline V gene encodes CDR1 MDHEN and CDR2 SYDVKM. The CDR3 here is CASSRKGTGESPLHF. DNA for the CDR3: TGTGCCAGCAGCCGAAAGGGGACAGGAGAGTCACCCCTCCACTTT.

The chain joins TRBV7-3 to TRBJ2-1; D not resolved. The length of the CDR3 is 12 residues. Trimming left V 6 bases short and J 8 bases short, with 11 bases between. CDR1 and CDR2 from the germline V gene are SGHTA and FQGTGA. The CDR3 loop reads CASSFHADEQFF. The CDR3 nucleotides are TGTGCCAGCAGTTTCCACGCAGATGAGCAGTTCTTC.

V gene TRBV4-3 combines with J gene TRBJ2-3; 11 bases map to TRBD1. The CDR3 is 16 residues long. The J segment lost 4 bases and the V segment lost 1 base, leaving 4 bases of the junction unmatched. Germline assignment: CDR1 LGHNA and CDR2 YSLEER. CDR3 sequence (DNA): TGCGCCAGCAGCCAAGCCTGGGACAGGGGGGCAGATACGCAGTATTTT. It specifies CASSQAWDRGADTQYF.

The chain combines TRBV15 with TRBJ2-7, with 7 bases lining up with TRBD1. CDR1 and CDR2 (germline): LNHNV, YYDKDF (reference sequence). This CDR3 comprises 24 residues. V lost 0 bases and J lost 6; bases outside the gene matches: 35. The CDR3 DNA reads as TGTGCCACCAGCAGAGATTACCGGACAGGTAGGGACACCGCCAGCTCTGTGGTATCTTGCGAGCAGTACTTC. Encoded protein: CATSRDYRTGRDTASSVVSCEQYF.

The rearrangement joins TRBV19 to TRBJ2-7, with TRBD2 matching over 12 bases. Germline V gene lookup returns CDR1 LNHDA and CDR2 SQIVND (reference sequence). The CDR3 consists of 17 residues. J gave up 2 bases and V 3 bases, and 8 bases lay outside the gene matches. The CDR3 reads CASSIETSGSRAYEQYF. The DNA for the CDR3 is TGTGCCAGTAGTATTGAGACTAGCGGGAGTAGGGCCTACGAGCAGTACTTC.

The count of this clone is one. The genes are TRBV7-2 and TRBJ2-3, with 7 bases fitting TRBD2. Germline CDR1 SGHTA, CDR2 FQGNSA. The CDR3 loop spans 14 amino acids. V shed 5 bases, J shed 3 bases, and the junction held 5 bases outside the gene matches. The CDR3 DNA follows: TGTGCCAGCAGCCCGGGGAGGGGAACAGATACGCAGTATTTT. This codes for CASSPGRGTDTQYF.

The chain is built from TRBV15 and TRBJ2-1; D possibly corresponds to TRBD1 (5 bases). This CDR3 is 15 amino acids long. With 0 bases removed from V and 7 bases from J, the gap between germline ends came to 13 bases. Germline V gene sequence: CDR1 LNHNV, CDR2 YYDKDF (reference sequence). In DNA form, the CDR3 reads TGTGCCACCAGCAGAGAAAGGGGTTATGGTAATGAGCAGTTCTTC. Translating gives CATSRERGYGNEQFF.

V gene TRBV7-8 combines with J gene TRBJ2-7; possible D gene TRBD2, 5 bases. The CDR3 runs to 14 residues. The V end lost 1 base, the J end lost 0 bases, and 7 bases lay between the germline ends. CDR1 is SGHVS, CDR2 FQNEAQ, per germline. This CDR3 is CASSLGRGSYEQYF. Written as DNA, the CDR3 is TGTGCCAGCAGCTTAGGACGGGGCTCCTACGAGCAGTACTTC.

The CDR3 region is CASTRTGGNTGELFF. The CDR3 DNA reads as TGTGCCAGTACCCGGACAGGCGGCAACACCGGGGAGCTGTTTTTT. The chain carries TRBV19 and TRBJ2-2; the match to TRBD1 covers 7 bases. Germline V gene lookup returns CDR1 LNHDA and CDR2 SQIVND (reference sequence). The CDR3 loop spans 15 amino acids. J gave up 2 bases and V 7 bases, and 7 bases lay outside the gene matches.

The V call is TRBV10-1, the J call TRBJ2-2; D uncertain. Trimming stripped 5 bases from V and 0 bases from J, with 7 bases between. CDR1 and CDR2 (germline): WNHNN, SYGVQD (reference sequence). The CDR3 covers 14 residues. CDR3 DNA sequence: TGCGCCAGCAGTAGCCAATCGAACACCGGGGAGCTGTTTTTT. This encodes CASSSQSNTGELFF.

The CDR3 DNA reads as TGTGCCAGCAGCCCAAGGACAGGGGGCCTCACCGGGGAGCTGTTTTTT. Translating gives CASSPRTGGLTGELFF. This sequence joins TRBV3-1 (or the pseudogene TRBV3-2) and TRBJ2-2, with 11 bases aligning to TRBD1. Germline loops: CDR1 LGHDT, CDR2 YNNKEL (reference sequence). There are 16 residues in the CDR3. V trimming: 4 bases; J trimming: 4 bases; junction bases outside the gene matches: 5.

This chain connects TRBV28 to TRBJ2-7; D gene unclear. The CDR3 spans 15 residues. Per the germline V gene, CDR1 is MDHEN and CDR2 is SYDVKM. Between the trimmed V and J ends, which lost 5 bases and 0 bases, there was a span of 14 bases. CDR3 in amino acids: CASSPLMASSYEQYF. CDR3 nucleotides: TGTGCCAGCAGTCCCCTTATGGCCAGCTCCTACGAGCAGTACTTC.